One sample yielded the 20 T cell receptor beta chains listed below, sequenced in a study of vaccination and CD4 T cells after COVID-19. Using its own MiXCR run on the PCR reads, TCRdb lists one record per CDR3 protein. The sample shows some 18,000 distinct CDR3 sequences, under 80% of them seen only once. The sequenced sample was CD4+ T cells from blood, obtained before SARS-CoV-2 vaccination. The receptor source for this set is a human donor who had recovered from COVID-19.

This clonotype was seen a handful of times. V gene TRBV5-4 combines with J gene TRBJ2-5, with D perhaps matching TRBD2 (5 bases). V was clipped by 3 bases and J by 5 bases, with 11 bases between them. The CDR3 is 13 residues long. Germline CDR1 is SGHNT and CDR2 is YYREEE (reference sequence). The CDR3 here is CASSSNRGETQYF. The DNA for the CDR3 is TGTGCCAGCAGCTCGAACCGCGGGGAGACCCAGTACTTC.

CDR3 region: CASSFKGGEGAFF. The CDR3 nucleotides are TGTGCCAGCAGCTTTAAGGGCGGGGAGGGAGCTTTCTTT. The chain combines TRBV7-9 with TRBJ1-1; no firm D call. The germline V gene encodes CDR1 SEHNR and CDR2 FQNEAQ (reference sequence). V dropped 3 bases and J dropped 10 bases, with 15 bases sitting between them. This CDR3 comprises 13 residues.

The chain recombines TRBV7-8 with TRBJ1-1; D is ambiguous. The CDR3 is 13 amino acids. Germline values: CDR1 SGHVS, CDR2 FQNEAQ. V lost 2 bases and J 6 bases, leaving 10 bases between the germline ends. The CDR3 bases are TGTGCCAGCAGCTTATACAGCGGTTCTGAAGCTTTCTTT. Its translation is CASSLYSGSEAFF.

The chain has TRBV7-2 and TRBJ2-7, with D perhaps matching TRBD1 (6 bases). Germline CDR1 reads SGHTA; CDR2 reads FQGNSA. The CDR3 length is 13 residues. Trimming pared 5 bases from V and 6 bases from J, leaving 14 bases between. The CDR3 spells CASSDWDKAEQYF. For the CDR3, the DNA is TGTGCCAGCAGCGACTGGGACAAGGCCGAGCAGTACTTC. Variable domain in full (rest from reference TRBV7-2 and TRBJ2-7): GAGVSQSPSNKVTEKGKDVELRCDPISGHTALYWYRQSLGQGLEFLIYFQGNSAPDKSGLPSDRFSAERTGGSVSTLTIQRTQQEDSAVYLCASSDWDKAEQYFGPGTRLTVT.

The rearrangement joins TRBV6-5 to TRBJ1-1; unclear D gene. The germline CDR1 and CDR2 sequences are MNHEY and SVGAGI. V gave up 4 bases and J gave up 0 bases, with 9 bases separating them. The CDR3 has 14 residues. The CDR3 nucleotides read TGTGCCAGCAGTTCTGGCAATATGAACACTGAAGCTTTCTTT. Protein product: CASSSGNMNTEAFF.

The CDR3 nucleotides are TGTGCCAGCAGCGTAAATAGACAGGGGGTCTCTGGAAACACCATATATTTT. Its protein product is CASSVNRQGVSGNTIYF. The chain couples TRBV7-2 to TRBJ1-3, with 9 bases identical to TRBD1. V lost 5 bases and J lost 0; bases outside the gene matches: 8. There are 17 residues in the CDR3. Germline CDR1 is SGHTA and CDR2 is FQGNSA.

The CDR3: CATSPSANTGELFF. CDR3 nucleotide sequence: TGTGCCACCAGCCCTAGCGCGAACACCGGGGAGCTGTTTTTT. This rearrangement joins TRBV15 to TRBJ2-2; maybe TRBD2 (6 bases). Germline CDR1 and CDR2: LNHNV and YYDKDF (reference sequence). CDR3 length: 14 amino acids. V lost 5 bases to trimming and J lost 0 bases, with 7 bases between them.

The gene calls are TRBV16 and TRBJ1-6, with a weak D call TRBD1 (5 bases). Per the germline V gene, CDR1 is KGHSY and CDR2 is FQNENV. V lost 0 bases to trimming and J lost 5 bases, with 8 bases between them. CDR3 length equals 15 residues. The CDR3, as DNA: TGTGCCAGCAGCCAATCTTCAGGGAATAATTCACCCCTCCACTTT. Amino acid sequence: CASSQSSGNNSPLHF.

This chain joins TRBV19 and TRBJ2-3; possibly TRBD2 for D (5 bases). Looked up from germline, CDR1 is LNHDA and CDR2 is SQIVND (reference sequence). Trimming took off 6 bases at V and 2 bases at J, with 18 bases between the two ends. The CDR3 has 16 residues. The chain's CDR3 is CASSRRTFYLTDTQYF. CDR3 DNA: TGTGCCAGTAGCAGACGGACTTTCTATCTCACAGATACGCAGTATTTT. Full variable domain (missing parts from reference TRBV19 and TRBJ2-3): DGGITQSPKYLFRKEGQNVTLSCEQNLNHDAMYWYRQDPGQGLRLIYYSQIVNDFQKGDIAEGYSVSREKKESFPLTVTSAQKNPTAFYLCASSRRTFYLTDTQYFGPGTRLTVL.

The chain joins TRBV20-1 to TRBJ2-5; D is uncertain. This CDR3 has 13 residues. CDR1 is DFQATT, CDR2 SNEGSKA, per germline (reference sequence). Trimming took off 2 bases at V and 7 bases at J, with 14 bases between the two ends. CDR3 protein: CSARLGPGVTQYF. CDR3 sequence (DNA): TGCAGTGCTAGATTAGGCCCTGGGGTGACCCAGTACTTC.

CDR3 DNA sequence: TGCAGTTTAAGGAGGGACCCCTACGAGCAGTACTTC. This translates into CSLRRDPYEQYF. The chain has TRBV20-1 and TRBJ2-7, with D tentatively TRBD2 (6 bases). The CDR3 runs to 12 residues. From germline, CDR1 is DFQATT and CDR2 SNEGSKA (reference sequence). Trimming took 8 bases from V and 2 from J, leaving 13 bases between them.

V and J are TRBV5-6 and TRBJ1-5, with TRBD1 matching over 9 bases. The CDR3 runs to 17 residues. Germline values: CDR1 SGHDT, CDR2 YYEEEE. V gave up 1 base and J gave up 5 bases; unmatched junction bases: 10. DNA for the CDR3: TGTGCCAGCAGCTTGTTGAACAGGGGGCGCGGGGATCAGCCCCAGCATTTT. Translation gives CASSLLNRGRGDQPQHF.

This clonotype was detected only once. The chain combines TRBV27 with TRBJ2-3; D is possibly TRBD1 or TRBD2 (5 bases each). The CDR3 covers 15 residues. Per the germline V gene, CDR1 is MNHEY and CDR2 is SMNVEV (reference sequence). V lost 9 bases, J lost 0 bases, and 16 bases lay in between. CDR3 region: CASYSPGTSTDTQYF. The CDR3 DNA sequence: TGTGCCAGTTACTCGCCCGGGACCAGCACAGATACGCAGTATTTT.

V and J are TRBV7-2 and TRBJ1-1; D gene ambiguous. The germline V gene encodes CDR1 SGHTA and CDR2 FQGNSA. V shed 2 bases and J shed 5 bases, with 15 bases lying between them. The CDR3 totals 15 residues. The DNA of the CDR3 is TGTGCCAGCAGCTTAATAGGGAGGACGGCGACTGAAGCTTTCTTT. Protein sequence: CASSLIGRTATEAFF.

This clonotype was picked up a small number of times. This CDR3 reads CSARGAGRNTEAFF. The DNA for the CDR3 is TGCAGTGCTAGGGGGGCGGGGCGAAACACTGAAGCTTTCTTT. The chain links TRBV20-1 to TRBJ1-1, with D possibly matching TRBD1 (6 bases). Trimming stripped 3 bases from V and 2 bases from J, with 13 bases between. The germline CDR1 and CDR2 sequences are DFQATT and SNEGSKA (reference sequence). The CDR3 is 14 amino acids.

The chain couples TRBV25-1 to TRBJ2-3; D tentatively fits TRBD1 or TRBD2 (6 bases each). Trimming cost V 5 bases and J 6 bases, with 18 bases left between them. Germline V gene sequence: CDR1 MGHDK, CDR2 SYGVNS. The CDR3 length is 15 residues. CDR3 in amino acids: CASSRRPGGPDTQYF. The CDR3 nucleotides read TGTGCCAGCAGTCGGAGACCCGGGGGCCCCGATACGCAGTATTTT.

The chain has TRBV20-1 and TRBJ2-5; possible D gene TRBD2, 5 bases. CDR3 size: 15 residues. Trimming cost V 0 bases and J 5 bases, with 16 bases left between them. The V gene's germline CDR1 is DFQATT and CDR2 SNEGSKA (reference sequence). The CDR3 sequence is CSARDGYSGVETQYF. The CDR3 bases are TGCAGTGCTAGAGACGGTTATTCCGGGGTGGAGACCCAGTACTTC.

This clonotype has more than one count but fewer than ten. The gene calls are TRBV20-1 and TRBJ2-1, with 7 bases that match TRBD2. CDR1 and CDR2 from the germline V gene are DFQATT and SNEGSKA (reference sequence). Germline trimming cut 6 bases from V and 7 bases from J; bases unmatched to any gene: 15. The CDR3 is 15 residues long. The CDR3 coding sequence is TGCAGTGCCCTCGGGGCGGCGGGAGCGCGAAATGAGCAGTTCTTC. It specifies CSALGAAGARNEQFF.

The chain carries TRBV28 and TRBJ2-7; maybe TRBD1 (6 bases). V lost 2 bases and J lost 6, with 11 bases in between. The CDR3 has 13 residues. Germline V CDR1 and CDR2: MDHEN, SYDVKM. CDR3 bases: TGTGCCAGCAGTTTAGCCAGGGGCCTCGAGCAGTACTTC. Protein sequence: CASSLARGLEQYF.

CDR3 amino acids: CAISAEGPHTDTQYF. CDR3 coding DNA: TGTGCCATCAGTGCGGAGGGACCTCACACAGATACGCAGTATTTT. This chain joins TRBV10-3 and TRBJ2-3, with D tentatively TRBD2 (6 bases). V lost 4 bases to trimming and J lost 2 bases, with 13 bases between them. The length of the CDR3 is 15 residues. Germline V gene lookup returns CDR1 ENHRY and CDR2 SYGVKD.